Reported below is one T cell receptor (beta chain). This entry is derived from a study of human T cells and chemical hapten exposure. V shed 0 bases and J 7 bases; nucleotides not matched to a gene: 4. The CDR3 is 16 residues long. Germline-derived CDR1 and CDR2 are SGHNT and YYREEE (reference sequence). TCRdb passed the RACE reads through MiXCR, listing each CDR3 protein once. There are approximately 260,000 distinct CDR3 sequences in the sample; approximately 8.6% occur only once, and over 2% lies in the top ten. This sample's time point: pre-sensitization, week 0. Treatment noted: therapeutic diphenylcyclopropenone sensitization with weekly scalp DPC.

This receptor was taken from a middle-aged woman with alopecia areata. Some clones in this sample may be carry-over from other donors' samples. The input for sequencing was whole blood, taken in connection with sensitization to the hapten diphenylcyclopropenone (DPC). The chain joins TRBV5-4 to TRBJ2-1; TRBD2 aligns across 13 bases. CDR3 amino acids: CASSLGTSGSRNEQFF. The CDR3, as DNA: TGTGCCAGCAGCTTGGGGACTAGCGGGAGTCGGAATGAGCAGTTCTTC.